This TCR beta chain was obtained from a study of blood T cell repertoires in COVID-19. Under the authors' procedure: Reference gene primer amplification in the assay estimated nucleated cell counts. Profiled with immunoSEQ multiplex PCR; TCRdb holds only in-frame clones, not every one. That table gives V, J and clone size, and the DNA gave D and trimming. The sample has 200,000 to 250,000 clones, about 90% seen once. The V and J ends lost 0 bases and 1 base, in that order; junction bases with no gene match: 8. Germline V CDR1 and CDR2: LGHNA, YSLEER. The CDR3 runs 17 residues. Sequenced sample: peripheral blood. The chain is built from TRBV4-3 and TRBJ1-1; TRBD1 agrees at 7 bases. The receptor was isolated from a man between 60 and 75 years old with acute or convalescent COVID-19. The CDR3 sequence is CASSQDAGGHPNTEAFF. The CDR3 DNA reads as TGCGCCAGCAGCCAAGATGCAGGGGGGCACCCGAACACTGAAGCTTTCTTT.